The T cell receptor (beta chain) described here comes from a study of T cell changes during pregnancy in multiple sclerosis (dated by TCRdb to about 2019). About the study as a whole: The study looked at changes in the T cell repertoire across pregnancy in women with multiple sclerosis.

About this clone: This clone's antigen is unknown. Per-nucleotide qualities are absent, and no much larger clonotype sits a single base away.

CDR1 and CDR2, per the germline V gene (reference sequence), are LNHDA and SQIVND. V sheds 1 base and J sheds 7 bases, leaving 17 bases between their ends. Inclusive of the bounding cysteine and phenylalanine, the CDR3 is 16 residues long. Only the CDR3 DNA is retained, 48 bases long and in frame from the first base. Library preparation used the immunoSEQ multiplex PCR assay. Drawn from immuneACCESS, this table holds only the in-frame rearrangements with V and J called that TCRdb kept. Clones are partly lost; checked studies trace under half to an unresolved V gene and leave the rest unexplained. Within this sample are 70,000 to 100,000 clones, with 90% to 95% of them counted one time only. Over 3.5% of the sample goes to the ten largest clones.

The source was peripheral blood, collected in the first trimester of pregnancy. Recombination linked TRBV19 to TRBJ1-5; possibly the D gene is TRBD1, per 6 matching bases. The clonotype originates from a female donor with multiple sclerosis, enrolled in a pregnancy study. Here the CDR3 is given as CASSIGVSRGGQPQHF. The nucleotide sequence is TGTGCCAGTAGTATAGGGGTCTCCAGGGGCGGCCAGCCCCAGCATTTT.